This TCR beta chain was documented in a study of cytomegalovirus exposure and HLA in healthy donors. As for the study in general: About 80 million unique TCR sequences came from HLA-typed donors in an early release.

This CDR3 contains 14 residues. Trimming left V 2 bases short and J 0 bases short, with 5 bases between. Germline V gives CDR1 SEHNR, CDR2 FQNEAQ (reference sequence). Primers included in the PCR were 60 Vbeta and 13 Jbeta primers. Clones were sequenced by immunoSEQ multiplex PCR, and TCRdb holds only the in-frame ones, with some missing. The sample yields around 140,000 clones, roughly 73% seen once. V and J are TRBV7-9 and TRBJ1-5; D remains ambiguous. Material for sequencing was PBMCs. The TCR originated in a male donor in good health and CMV-seronegative. CDR3 amino acids: CASSLSNSNQPQHF. CDR3 DNA sequence: TGTGCCAGCAGCTTAAGCAATAGCAATCAGCCCCAGCATTTT.